This TCR beta chain derives from a study of T cells and Merkel cell carcinoma outcomes. Details on this clone: The antigen is undetermined.

Study-level points and caveats: Reportedly, T-cell repertoire with density predicts Merkel cell carcinoma outcomes.

The data were produced by immunoSEQ multiplex PCR, yet TCRdb's version contains in-frame clones alone and is incomplete. The sample consists of around 6,400 clones, 65% to 80% of them appearing once. This clonotype was sampled from a human donor with Merkel cell carcinoma. Some clones in this sample may be carry-over from other donors' samples. Sequences were obtained from tumor tissue from Merkel cell carcinoma.

The CDR3 loop reads CASGQSQETQYF. Written as DNA, the CDR3 is TGTGCCAGCGGACAGTCACAAGAGACCCAGTACTTC. The chain employs TRBV27 and TRBJ2-5, with a tentative D call TRBD1 (6 bases). V shed 8 bases and J shed 2 bases, with 9 bases lying between them. CDR3 length: 12 amino acids. From germline, CDR1 is MNHEY and CDR2 SMNVEV (reference sequence).